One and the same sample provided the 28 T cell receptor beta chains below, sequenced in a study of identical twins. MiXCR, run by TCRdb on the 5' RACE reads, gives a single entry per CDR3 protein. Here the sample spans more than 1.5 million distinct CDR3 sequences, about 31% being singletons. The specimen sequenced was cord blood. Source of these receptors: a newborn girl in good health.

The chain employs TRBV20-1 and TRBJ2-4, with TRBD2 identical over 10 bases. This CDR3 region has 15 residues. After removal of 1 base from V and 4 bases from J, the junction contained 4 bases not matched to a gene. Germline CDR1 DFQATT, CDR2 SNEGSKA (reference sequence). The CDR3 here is CSARGGSGGKNIQYF. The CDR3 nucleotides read TGCAGTGCTAGAGGAGGTAGCGGGGGGAAAAACATTCAGTACTTC.

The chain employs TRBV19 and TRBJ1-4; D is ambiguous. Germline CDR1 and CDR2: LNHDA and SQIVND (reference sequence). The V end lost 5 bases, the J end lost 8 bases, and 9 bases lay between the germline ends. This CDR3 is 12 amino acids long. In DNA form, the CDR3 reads TGTGCCAGTAGTGGAAGGCGGGAAAAACTGTTTTTT. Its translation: CASSGRREKLFF.

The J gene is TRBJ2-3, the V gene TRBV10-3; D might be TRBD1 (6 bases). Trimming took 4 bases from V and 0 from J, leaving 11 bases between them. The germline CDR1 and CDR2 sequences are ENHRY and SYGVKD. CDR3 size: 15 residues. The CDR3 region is CAISGQGPSTDTQYF. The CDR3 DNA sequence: TGTGCCATCAGTGGTCAGGGGCCGAGCACAGATACGCAGTATTTT.

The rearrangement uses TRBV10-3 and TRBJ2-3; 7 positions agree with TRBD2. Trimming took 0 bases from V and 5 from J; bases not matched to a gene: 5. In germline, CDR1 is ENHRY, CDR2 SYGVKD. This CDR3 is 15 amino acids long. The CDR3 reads CAISESWVAGDTQYF. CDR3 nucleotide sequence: TGTGCCATCAGTGAGTCGTGGGTAGCGGGAGATACGCAGTATTTT.

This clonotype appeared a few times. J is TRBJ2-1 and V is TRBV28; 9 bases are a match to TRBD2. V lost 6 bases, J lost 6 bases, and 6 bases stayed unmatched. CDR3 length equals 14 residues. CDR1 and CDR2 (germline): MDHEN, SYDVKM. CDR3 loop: CASRGAGGSNEQFF. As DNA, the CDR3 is TGTGCCAGCAGGGGAGCGGGGGGTTCCAATGAGCAGTTCTTC.

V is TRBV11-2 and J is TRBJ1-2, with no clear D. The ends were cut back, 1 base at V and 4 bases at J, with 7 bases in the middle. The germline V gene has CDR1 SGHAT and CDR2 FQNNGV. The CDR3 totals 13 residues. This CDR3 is CASSLVMVYGYTF. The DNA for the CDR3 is TGTGCCAGCAGCTTAGTGATGGTCTATGGCTACACCTTC.

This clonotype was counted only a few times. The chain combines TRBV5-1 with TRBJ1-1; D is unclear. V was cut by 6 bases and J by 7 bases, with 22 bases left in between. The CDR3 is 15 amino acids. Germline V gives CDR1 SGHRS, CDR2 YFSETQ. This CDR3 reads CASNPGFFYGGEAFF. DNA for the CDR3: TGCGCCAGCAACCCAGGCTTCTTTTACGGAGGTGAAGCTTTCTTT.

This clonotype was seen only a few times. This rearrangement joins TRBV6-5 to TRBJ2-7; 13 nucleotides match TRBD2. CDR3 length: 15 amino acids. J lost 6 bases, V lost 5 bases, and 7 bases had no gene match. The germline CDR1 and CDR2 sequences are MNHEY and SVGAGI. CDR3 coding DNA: TGTGCCAGCAGTCCGGGACTAGCGGGAAAGCTCGAGCAGTACTTC. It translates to CASSPGLAGKLEQYF.

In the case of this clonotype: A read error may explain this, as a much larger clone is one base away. The CDR3 DNA follows: TGCAGTGCTAGAGATGGGCGGGAGCAGTACTTC. This gives the protein CSARDGREQYF. The chain links TRBV20-1 to TRBJ2-4; 7 bases are shared with TRBD2. The CDR3 has 11 amino acids. V was clipped by 0 bases and J by 13 bases; unmatched bases: 3. Germline V gene lookup returns CDR1 DFQATT and CDR2 SNEGSKA (reference sequence).

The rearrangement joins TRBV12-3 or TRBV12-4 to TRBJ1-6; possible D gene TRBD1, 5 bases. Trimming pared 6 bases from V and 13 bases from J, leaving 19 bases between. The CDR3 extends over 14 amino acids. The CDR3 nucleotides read TGTGCCAGCAGCACGACAGCTCCGTCCGGCCCCCTCCACTTT. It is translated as CASSTTAPSGPLHF.

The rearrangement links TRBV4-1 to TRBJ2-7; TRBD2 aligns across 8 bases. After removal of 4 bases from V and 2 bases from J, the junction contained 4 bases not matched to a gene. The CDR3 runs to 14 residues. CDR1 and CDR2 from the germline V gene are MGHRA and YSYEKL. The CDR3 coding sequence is TGCGCCAGCAGCCGACTAGCGTACACCTACGAGCAGTACTTC. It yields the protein CASSRLAYTYEQYF.

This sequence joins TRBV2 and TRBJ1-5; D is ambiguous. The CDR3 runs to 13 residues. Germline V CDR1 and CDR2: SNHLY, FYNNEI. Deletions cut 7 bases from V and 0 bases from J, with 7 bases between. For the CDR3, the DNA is TGTGCCAGCACCTGGGATAGCAATCAGCCCCAGCATTTT. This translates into CASTWDSNQPQHF.

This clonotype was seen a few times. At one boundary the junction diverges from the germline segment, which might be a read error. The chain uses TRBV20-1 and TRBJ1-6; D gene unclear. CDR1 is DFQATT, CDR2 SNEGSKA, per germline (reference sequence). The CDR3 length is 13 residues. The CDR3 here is CSAREIGVSPFHF. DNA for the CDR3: TGCAGTGCTAGAGAGATAGGAGTTTCACCCTTCCACTTT.

The CDR3 sequence: CASSYRFGNQPQHF. The CDR3 nucleotides read TGTGCCAGCAGTTACAGGTTCGGAAATCAGCCCCAGCATTTT. The V call is TRBV6-5, the J call TRBJ1-5; unclear D gene. The V gene's germline CDR1 is MNHEY and CDR2 SVGAGI. The CDR3 covers 14 residues. Trimming took 2 bases from V and 4 from J, leaving 9 bases between them.

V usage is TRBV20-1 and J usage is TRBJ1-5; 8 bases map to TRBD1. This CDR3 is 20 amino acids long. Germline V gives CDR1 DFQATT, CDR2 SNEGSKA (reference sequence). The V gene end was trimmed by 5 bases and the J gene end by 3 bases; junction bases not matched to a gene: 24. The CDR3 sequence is CSAWTALRQGKSGNNQPQHF. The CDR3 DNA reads TGCAGTGCTTGGACCGCTCTAAGACAGGGGAAGAGTGGGAACAATCAGCCCCAGCATTTT.

The CDR3 bases are TGTGCCAGCAGGTTGGGTCCCTACAATGAGCAGTTCTTC. Amino acid sequence: CASRLGPYNEQFF. J is TRBJ2-1 and V is TRBV12-3 or TRBV12-4, with no clear D. Between the trimmed V and J ends, which lost 6 bases and 2 bases, there was a span of 8 bases. The CDR3 extends over 13 amino acids.

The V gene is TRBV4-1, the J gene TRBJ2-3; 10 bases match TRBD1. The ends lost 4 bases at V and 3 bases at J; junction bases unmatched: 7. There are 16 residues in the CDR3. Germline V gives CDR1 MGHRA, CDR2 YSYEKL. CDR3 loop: CASSRRDRGVTDTQYF. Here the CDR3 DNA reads TGCGCCAGCAGCCGCCGGGACAGGGGCGTTACAGATACGCAGTATTTT.

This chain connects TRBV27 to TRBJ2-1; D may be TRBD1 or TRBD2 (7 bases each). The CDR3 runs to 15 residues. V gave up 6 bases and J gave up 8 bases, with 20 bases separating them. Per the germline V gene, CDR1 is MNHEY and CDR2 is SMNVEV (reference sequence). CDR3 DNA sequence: TGTGCCAGCAGCTTCAGGGGGGGTTCTATCGATGAGCAGTTCTTC. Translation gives CASSFRGGSIDEQFF.

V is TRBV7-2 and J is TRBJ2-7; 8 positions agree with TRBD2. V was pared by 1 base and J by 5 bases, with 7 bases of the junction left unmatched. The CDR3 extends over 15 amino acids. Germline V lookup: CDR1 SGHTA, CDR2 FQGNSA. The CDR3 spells CASSLGAGVRDEQYF. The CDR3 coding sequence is TGTGCCAGCAGCTTAGGAGCGGGAGTACGAGACGAGCAGTACTTC.

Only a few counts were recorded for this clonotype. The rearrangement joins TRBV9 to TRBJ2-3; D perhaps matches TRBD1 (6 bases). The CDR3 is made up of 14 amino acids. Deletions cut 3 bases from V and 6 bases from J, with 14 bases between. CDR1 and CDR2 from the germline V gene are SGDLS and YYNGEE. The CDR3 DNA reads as TGTGCCAGCAGCGAGGGGGTCTGGCCGGATACGCAGTATTTT. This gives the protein CASSEGVWPDTQYF.

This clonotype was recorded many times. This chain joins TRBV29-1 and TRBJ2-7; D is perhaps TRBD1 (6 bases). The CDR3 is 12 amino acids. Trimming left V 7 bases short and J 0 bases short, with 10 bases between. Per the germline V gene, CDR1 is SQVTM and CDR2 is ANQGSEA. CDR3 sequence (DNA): TGCAGCGCCGGGACAAACTCCTACGAGCAGTACTTC. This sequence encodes CSAGTNSYEQYF.

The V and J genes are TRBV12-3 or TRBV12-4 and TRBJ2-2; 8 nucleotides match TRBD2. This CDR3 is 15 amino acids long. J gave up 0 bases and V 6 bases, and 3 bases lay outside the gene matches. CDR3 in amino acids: CASRVAGSNTGELFF. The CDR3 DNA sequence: TGTGCCAGCAGGGTAGCGGGGTCGAACACCGGGGAGCTGTTTTTT.

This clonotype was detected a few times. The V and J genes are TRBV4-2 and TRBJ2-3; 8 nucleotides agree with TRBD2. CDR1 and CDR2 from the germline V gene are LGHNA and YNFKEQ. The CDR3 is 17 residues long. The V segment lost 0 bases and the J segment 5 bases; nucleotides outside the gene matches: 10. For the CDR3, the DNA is TGTGCCAGCAGCCAAGAACCCCGGGAGGGCGGGAAAGATACGCAGTATTTT. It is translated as CASSQEPREGGKDTQYF.

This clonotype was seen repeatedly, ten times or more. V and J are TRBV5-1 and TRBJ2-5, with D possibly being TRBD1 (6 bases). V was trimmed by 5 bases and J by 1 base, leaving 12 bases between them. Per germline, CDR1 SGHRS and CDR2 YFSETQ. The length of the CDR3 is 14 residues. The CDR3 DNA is TGCGCCAGCAGTCTTTGGACAGCCCAAGAGACCCAGTACTTC. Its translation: CASSLWTAQETQYF.

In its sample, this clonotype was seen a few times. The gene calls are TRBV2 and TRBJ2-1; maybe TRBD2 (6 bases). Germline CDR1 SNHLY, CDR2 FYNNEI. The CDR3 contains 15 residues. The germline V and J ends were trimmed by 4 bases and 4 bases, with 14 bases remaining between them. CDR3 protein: CASSGTGEGYNEQFF. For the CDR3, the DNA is TGTGCCAGCAGTGGGACGGGGGAAGGTTACAATGAGCAGTTCTTC.

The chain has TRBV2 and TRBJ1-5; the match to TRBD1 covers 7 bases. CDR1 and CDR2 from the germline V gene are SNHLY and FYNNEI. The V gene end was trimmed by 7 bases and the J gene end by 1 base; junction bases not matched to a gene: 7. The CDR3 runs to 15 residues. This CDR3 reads CASNRRQGSNQPQHF. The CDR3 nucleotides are TGTGCCAGCAACCGGAGACAGGGAAGCAATCAGCCCCAGCATTTT.

CDR3 DNA: TGTGCCATCAGCCTTTTTGGGGCGAAGGGGGAGCTGTTTTTT. It is translated as CAISLFGAKGELFF. This chain joins TRBV10-3 and TRBJ2-2; perhaps TRBD1 as D (5 bases). Germline loops: CDR1 ENHRY, CDR2 SYGVKD. The ends were cut back, 6 bases at V and 8 bases at J, with 16 bases in the middle. CDR3 length: 14 amino acids.

The CDR3 reads CSARVRGGPPYGYTF. In DNA form, the CDR3 reads TGCAGTGCTAGAGTGCGAGGGGGCCCACCCTATGGCTACACCTTC. V gene TRBV20-1 combines with J gene TRBJ1-2, with 7 positions matching TRBD1. Trimming removed 1 base from V and 4 bases from J; junction bases left unmatched: 9. Germline V lookup: CDR1 DFQATT, CDR2 SNEGSKA (reference sequence). CDR3 length equals 15 residues.